This T cell receptor beta chain is from a study of blood T cells in healthy people across ages (dated by TCRdb to 2015 to 2017). About the full investigation: Template switching captured roughly one uniquely barcoded TCR beta cDNA molecule per two T cells in model experiments. The donors were split into four age groups: young (average 16 years), middle-aged (39), aged (approximately 60) and long-lived (under 85). Donors of different ages were randomly distributed across sequencing lanes to avoid experimental bias. Age-related changes in TCR beta repertoire diversity were measured in the study by deep sequencing normalized with unique cDNA molecular identifiers. Using the same blood draw, the study looked at two additional independent replicas of 1 million unique cDNA reads for two donors, one aged 18 to 30 and the other aged 80 or older.

Study-level results and caveats: Observed TCR beta diversity per million T cells fell roughly linearly with age, and a significant reduction was already apparent by age roughly 40. The percentage of naive T cells measured by flow cytometry correlated strongly with observed TCR beta diversity. Total diversity estimates from one million sequenced T cells were considered lower bounds and underestimates. Compared with the aged group, more naive CD4+ T cells, fewer expanded clones and increased TCR diversity were shown by the long-lived group, suggesting age selection. Donor CMV infection status was unknown, potentially confounding age-related changes in expanded clonotypes. Bulk unsorted PBMC profiling prevented conclusive comparison of naive and antigen-experienced compartments.

The donors were a few dozen Caucasian individuals from Russia, aged about 6 to 95 years, who were systemically healthy. Each donor gave approximately 10 milliliters of peripheral blood, collected into EDTA-treated Vacutainer tubes. Ficoll-Paque density-gradient centrifugation was used to isolate PBMCs, with at least 6.5 million obtained per sample. Total RNA was extracted from PBMCs with Trizol reagent, with at least 5.5 micrograms obtained per sample. For every donor, flow cytometry on a PBMC aliquot measured the percentage of naive CD45RAhigh/CD27high T cells. As for this clonotype: Its antigen is still unknown. Within one base of it there is no much larger clone, and no base qualities were kept.

Library construction relied on 5' RACE. Instrument on record: Illumina HiSeq 2500. The second PCR ran for roughly 7 to 12 cycles and used a J-beta primer mix along with a sample-barcoded 5' primer. A unique molecular identifier was introduced onto each TCR beta cDNA molecule by a template-switch 5' adaptor carrying 12 random nucleotides. Each sample yielded at least 2.5 million CDR3-containing paired-end reads. First-strand cDNA synthesis was performed from all RNA using the Mint cDNA synthesis kit, with priming by a TRBC-specific oligonucleotide. Following uracil-DNA glycosylase treatment, a first 18-cycle PCR with universal primers M1SS and BC2_uni_R was performed on all cDNA. The paper's data handling went like this. Normalization of each sample was performed by random selection of 1 million high-quality reads, each carrying a distinct molecular identifier. Instead of being binned into consensus sequences, reads that shared molecular identifiers were thrown out. MiTCR, with a Q25 quality threshold and the strictest error-elimination algorithm, was used for CDR3 identification, clonotype clustering and error correction. A nonparametric unseen species model with Euler transformation was used to estimate a lower bound on total TCR beta diversity. Using fastp trimming at Q25 and MiXCR clonotype assembly, TCRdb reanalyzed the public sequencing data and kept in-frame beta chains. Rows matching on CDR3 protein sequence are summarized as one entry with the most common DNA and genes. The authors' filters were not applied to this entry. The table for this sample lists fewer than 900,000 distinct CDR3 sequences; about half of them were counted only once. The ten largest clonotypes hold 25% to 35% of the sample.

Sequenced input: blood. The sequence derives from a woman aged 55-69 years in good health.

The nucleotides read TGTGCCAGCAGTTTACTTGACTCTGCGGGAGGGCCAGATACGCAGTATTTT. Translated, this is CASSLLDSAGGPDTQYF. Here the chain combines TRBV28 and TRBJ2-3, with TRBD2 identical over 9 junction bases. For CDR1 and CDR2, the germline V gene lists MDHEN and SYDVKM. Here V drops 2 bases and J drops 4 bases, and the junction holds 10 bases not matched to any gene. The CDR3 holds 17 amino acids from the cysteine to the phenylalanine. Here the CDR3 DNA is all that survives: 51 bases in frame from base 1.